The T cell receptor beta chain described here comes from a study of blood T cell repertoires in COVID-19. The wider study: The samples span acute and convalescent COVID-19 from the United States, Italy and Spain. T cells, B-cell-depleted T cells, or PBMCs supplied cDNA or gDNA.

As originally analysed: Reference gene primer amplification yielded estimated nucleated cell counts. TCRdb's copy holds only in-frame clones and misses some; the assay was immunoSEQ multiplex PCR. The DNA gave D and trimming, while V, J and clone size come from that table. The table lists 61,000 or so clones, approximately 86% of them singletons. CDR1 SQVTM and CDR2 ANQGSEA come from the germline V gene. This CDR3 is built from 19 residues. V gave up 0 bases and J gave up 0 bases, with 21 bases separating them. This chain joins TRBV29-1 and TRBJ2-1, with D maybe TRBD2 (7 bases). The TCR sequence derives from an elderly woman with active COVID-19. The sequencing input was peripheral blood. The CDR3 DNA reads TGCAGCGTTGAAGATCGTTATGGCGGGGGCTCTAGCTCCTACAATGAGCAGTTCTTC. It specifies CSVEDRYGGGSSSYNEQFF.